Below, one T cell receptor beta chain is given with its context. The antigen is unknown. Here immunoSEQ multiplex PCR was the method, and the copy in TCRdb shows in-frame clones only, minus some. The profile shows under 95,000 clones, 81% of them singletons. A few pembrolizumab responders had their TCRs sequenced. This sample was included in a study of PD-1 blockade in mismatch repair-deficient tumors. Per germline, CDR1 MDHEN and CDR2 SYDVKM. The V segment lost 5 bases and the J segment 5 bases; nucleotides outside the gene matches: 10. This CDR3 has 15 amino acids. Findings of the study overall: Rapid post-treatment expansion, then contraction, generally preceding radiologic response, marked tumor-resident clones.

This chain links TRBV28 with TRBJ2-7; 9 nucleotides align to TRBD1. This specimen was peripheral blood, taken 12 weeks after starting pembrolizumab. This sequence originates from an adult with mismatch repair-deficient cancer. The CDR3 DNA follows: TGTGCCAGCAGTATGGGGGGACAGGGTACCCACGAGCAGTACTTC. Protein sequence: CASSMGGQGTHEQYF.